These 26 T cell receptor beta chains originate from one sample sequenced in a study of low-dose radiotherapy and immunotherapy resistance in tumors. Alpha and beta chains were covered, as first-strand cDNA relied on TRAV- and TRBV-specific primers. TCR amplification involved around 22 PCR cycles with a constant-region primer and V-primer adapter. MiXCR, run by TCRdb on the reads, gives a single entry per CDR3 protein. This sample has roughly 8,000 distinct CDR3 sequences, with about 59% found just once. The receptors derive from a human donor with advanced metastatic prostate, ovarian, gallbladder or colorectal cancer (not recorded which). This table probably holds off-target reads from a library built for another chain.

This clonotype occurred once. The chain carries TRBV23-1 and TRBJ2-7; D is unclear. TRBV23-1 is flagged as an ORF with uncertain function. The CDR3 runs 10 residues. V shed 11 bases and J shed 3 bases, with 8 bases lying between them. CDR3 in amino acids: CAGQSYEQYF. The CDR3 DNA reads TGCGCCGGGCAGAGCTACGAGCAGTACTTC.

The V call is TRBV20-1, the J call TRBJ1-2; tentative D call: TRBD1 (6 bases). The V gene's germline CDR1 is DFQATT and CDR2 SNEGSKA (reference sequence). CDR3 length: 12 amino acids. The germline V and J ends were trimmed by 4 bases and 8 bases, with 14 bases remaining between them. For the CDR3, the DNA is TGCAGTGCTACAGGACAGTACGGAGGCTACACCTTC. Its protein product is CSATGQYGGYTF.

This clonotype was counted between two and nine times. The chain employs TRBV18 and TRBJ2-5; 10 bases align to TRBD1. Unmatched junction bases numbered 4, after V lost 3 bases and J lost 0 bases. The V gene's germline CDR1 is KGHSH and CDR2 LQKENI. There are 16 residues in the CDR3. As DNA, the CDR3 is TGTGCCAGCTCACCGCTGGACAGGGGGTACCAAGAGACCCAGTACTTC. It encodes CASSPLDRGYQETQYF.

This sequence joins TRBV9 and TRBJ2-6, with 7 bases identical to TRBD1. The CDR3 is 16 amino acids. CDR1 and CDR2 (germline): SGDLS, YYNGEE. The V and J ends lost 2 bases and 2 bases, in that order; junction bases with no gene match: 4. CDR3 protein: CASSVATGAGANVLTF. CDR3 nucleotides: TGTGCCAGCAGCGTGGCTACAGGGGCTGGGGCCAACGTCCTGACTTTC.

V is TRBV7-6 and J is TRBJ1-1, with D possibly matching TRBD1 (6 bases). V was pared by 0 bases and J by 7 bases, with 15 bases between. Germline assignment: CDR1 SGHVS and CDR2 FNYEAQ. The CDR3 is 15 amino acids. Written as DNA, the CDR3 is TGTGCCAGCAGCTTAGCGGACACAGGGTCTGTTGAAGCTTTCTTT. Translation: CASSLADTGSVEAFF.

This chain joins TRBV11-2 and TRBJ1-2; 12 bases are a match to TRBD1. V gave up 4 bases and J gave up 8 bases; unmatched junction bases: 14. Germline V gives CDR1 SGHAT, CDR2 FQNNGV. The CDR3 spans 17 residues. CDR3 protein: CASSSVRDRGRLGGYTF. CDR3 DNA: TGTGCCAGCAGCTCCGTCCGGGACAGGGGGCGTTTGGGGGGCTACACCTTC.

This chain connects TRBV28 to TRBJ1-3; no clear D gene. Between the trimmed V and J ends, which lost 2 bases and 0 bases, there was a span of 8 bases. CDR3 length: 15 residues. Looked up from germline, CDR1 is MDHEN and CDR2 is SYDVKM. CDR3 in DNA: TGTGCCAGCAGTTTAGGGTGGTACTCTGGAAACACCATATATTTT. This encodes CASSLGWYSGNTIYF.

This clonotype is large. This rearrangement joins TRBV4-2 to TRBJ2-1; possible D gene TRBD2, 7 bases. CDR1 LGHNA and CDR2 YNFKEQ come from the germline V gene. Trimming left V 0 bases short and J 8 bases short, with 14 bases between. The CDR3 contains 15 residues. The CDR3 protein is CASSQDYGGLDEQFF. The CDR3 DNA follows: TGTGCCAGCAGCCAAGATTACGGGGGGCTCGATGAGCAGTTCTTC.

The chain employs TRBV28 and TRBJ1-5; no clear D gene. Germline CDR1 is MDHEN and CDR2 is SYDVKM. The CDR3 loop spans 16 amino acids. V lost 1 base and J lost 0, with 10 bases in between. The CDR3 here is CASSLSRSASNQPQHF. CDR3 nucleotide sequence: TGTGCCAGCAGTTTATCCCGATCAGCTAGCAATCAGCCCCAGCATTTT.

This clonotype showed up just a few times. The chain uses TRBV28 and TRBJ2-5; D perhaps matches TRBD2 (6 bases). V shed 3 bases and J shed 3 bases, with 14 bases lying between them. The V gene's germline CDR1 is MDHEN and CDR2 SYDVKM. The CDR3 runs 15 residues. The CDR3 coding sequence is TGTGCCAGCAGTTTCGGGGGTGAAGCCGAAGAGACCCAGTACTTC. It yields the protein CASSFGGEAEETQYF.

The rearrangement uses TRBV2 and TRBJ2-7; D uncertain. Between the trimmed V and J ends, which lost 6 bases and 4 bases, there was a span of 10 bases. Per the germline V gene, CDR1 is SNHLY and CDR2 is FYNNEI. The CDR3 extends over 12 amino acids. The CDR3 DNA is TGTGCCAGCAGATCGGACGAATACGAGCAGTACTTC. As protein: CASRSDEYEQYF.

The chain recombines TRBV11-2 with TRBJ1-1; D is possibly TRBD1 (6 bases). CDR1 is SGHAT and CDR2 is FQNNGV in the germline V gene. The CDR3 runs 16 residues. V shed 4 bases and J shed 5 bases, with 20 bases lying between them. The CDR3 nucleotides are TGTGCCAGCAGCTCAATATTACAGGGCGGGGGGACTGAAGCTTTCTTT. It codes for CASSSILQGGGTEAFF.

The J gene is TRBJ1-5, the V gene TRBV19; no definite D call. There are 13 residues in the CDR3. With 10 bases removed from V and 5 bases from J, the gap between germline ends came to 15 bases. Looked up from germline, CDR1 is LNHDA and CDR2 is SQIVND (reference sequence). The chain's CDR3 is CATSGGFYQPQHF. The DNA of the CDR3 is TGTGCCACCTCCGGTGGGTTCTATCAGCCCCAGCATTTT.

The V gene is TRBV9, the J gene TRBJ1-1, with no clear D. The ends were cut back, 2 bases at V and 1 base at J, with 12 bases in the middle. Per germline, CDR1 SGDLS and CDR2 YYNGEE. The CDR3 contains 15 residues. The DNA of the CDR3 is TGTGCCAGCAGCGTCATGGCACAGCCGAACACTGAAGCTTTCTTT. It is translated as CASSVMAQPNTEAFF.

The J gene is TRBJ2-1, the V gene TRBV2; D gene unclear. Trimming took 10 bases from V and 2 from J, leaving 9 bases between them. CDR1 SNHLY and CDR2 FYNNEI come from the germline V gene. The CDR3 is made up of 12 amino acids. The DNA of the CDR3 is TGTGCCATGGTAGTGACCTACAATGAGCAGTTCTTC. Translated: CAMVVTYNEQFF.

The V call is TRBV28, the J call TRBJ2-1; tentatively, D is TRBD2 (6 bases). Trimming stripped 10 bases from V and 12 bases from J, with 28 bases between. CDR3 size: 15 residues. The germline V gene encodes CDR1 MDHEN and CDR2 SYDVKM. The CDR3 region has the DNA TGTGCCATTCTCGACCGTGGGACTCCTGACCAGGGGCAGTTCTTC. It yields the protein CAILDRGTPDQGQFF.

This clonotype appeared a few times. The rearrangement joins TRBV21-1 to TRBJ2-1; the table names TRBD2, a call not compared with the DNA. TRBV21-1 corresponds to a pseudogene. This CDR3 is built from 16 residues. The CDR3 is CASSKDGQREYNEQFF. In DNA form, the CDR3 reads TGTGCCAGCAGCAAAGACGGTCAGCGGGAGTACAATGAGCAGTTCTTC.

This clonotype was recorded once. The chain recombines TRBV4-3 with TRBJ1-1; no firm D call. This CDR3 is built from 15 residues. Trimming stripped 3 bases from V and 3 bases from J, with 14 bases between. Germline V gene lookup returns CDR1 LGHNA and CDR2 YSLEER. DNA for the CDR3: TGCGCCAGCAGCCACCGAGCCCAACCCCACACTGAAGCTTTCTTT. Its translation is CASSHRAQPHTEAFF.

The gene calls are TRBV12-3 or TRBV12-4 and TRBJ1-2, with D possibly being TRBD1 (5 bases). The V and J ends lost 3 bases and 2 bases respectively, with 7 bases between them. The CDR3 has 13 residues. The CDR3 DNA is TGTGCCAGCAGTTTGGCAGGGAACTATGGCTACACCTTC. Protein sequence: CASSLAGNYGYTF.

This clonotype was seen a few times. The genes are TRBV6-2 or TRBV6-3 and TRBJ1-1; D is ambiguous. Per germline, CDR1 MNHEY and CDR2 SVGEGT. V was cut by 2 bases and J by 3 bases, with 16 bases left in between. This CDR3 has 16 residues. The chain's CDR3 is CASSYTMPSVDTEAFF. In DNA, the CDR3 is TGTGCCAGCAGTTACACAATGCCCTCTGTGGACACTGAAGCTTTCTTT.

The chain recombines TRBV5-4 with TRBJ2-7, with 8 bases matching TRBD1. CDR1 SGHNT and CDR2 YYREEE come from the germline V gene (reference sequence). Unmatched junction bases numbered 8, after V lost 4 bases and J lost 2 bases. This CDR3 is 15 amino acids long. CDR3 sequence (DNA): TGTGCCAGCAGCACCCCGGGCAGGGGGCCCTACGAGCAGTACTTC. Its translation is CASSTPGRGPYEQYF. Full variable domain (missing parts from reference TRBV5-4 and TRBJ2-7): ETGVTQSPTHLIKTRGQQVTLRCSSQSGHNTVSWYQQALGQGPQFIFQYYREEENGRGNFPPRFSGLQFPNYSSELNVNALELDDSALYLCASSTPGRGPYEQYFGPGTRLTVT.

This clonotype was seen only a few times. The chain has TRBV28 and TRBJ2-1; 8 positions match TRBD2. Trimming removed 4 bases from V and 2 bases from J; junction bases left unmatched: 1. The CDR3 sequence is 14 residues long. Looked up from germline, CDR1 is MDHEN and CDR2 is SYDVKM. The CDR3 sequence: CASSYGRAYNEQFF. The CDR3 DNA follows: TGTGCCAGCAGTTACGGGAGGGCCTACAATGAGCAGTTCTTC. The variable domain in full, with the rest retrieved from reference TRBV28 and TRBJ2-1, is DVKVTQSSRYLVKRTGEKVFLECVQDMDHENMFWYRQDPGLGLRLIYFSYDVKMKEKGDIPEGYSVSREKKERFSLILESASTNQTSMYLCASSYGRAYNEQFFGPGTRLTVL.

The CDR3 bases are TGCAGCATACTTCGAGGGGCCGGGGCAGATACGCAGTATTTT. It codes for CSILRGAGADTQYF. The chain carries TRBV29-1 and TRBJ2-3; D is perhaps TRBD1 or TRBD2 (5 bases each). Germline loops: CDR1 SQVTM, CDR2 ANQGSEA. Trimming removed 8 bases from V and 4 bases from J, with 19 bases in between. The CDR3 consists of 14 residues.

V is TRBV19 and J is TRBJ2-1, with D perhaps matching TRBD2 (6 bases). CDR3 length: 14 residues. V gave up 4 bases and J gave up 7 bases, with 14 bases separating them. Germline lookup yields CDR1 LNHDA and CDR2 SQIVND (reference sequence). The CDR3 spells CASSRGEWENEQFF. CDR3 DNA sequence: TGTGCCAGTAGTAGGGGGGAGTGGGAAAATGAGCAGTTCTTC.

The chain combines TRBV5-4 with TRBJ1-6; D unclear. CDR3 length: 15 residues. V gave up 3 bases and J gave up 10 bases, with 17 bases separating them. The germline gives CDR1 SGHNT, CDR2 YYREEE (reference sequence). The DNA of the CDR3 is TGTGCCAGCAGCTCTGCGCTCGACATGAGGTCACCCCTCCACTTT. It encodes CASSSALDMRSPLHF.

Here the CDR3 reads CASSYSWGSDNEQFF. CDR3 coding DNA: TGTGCCAGCAGTTACTCTTGGGGATCTGACAATGAGCAGTTCTTC. The rearrangement links TRBV6-2 or TRBV6-3 to TRBJ2-1; D remains unclear. Trimming took off 0 bases at V and 5 bases at J, with 11 bases between the two ends. Germline V gene data show CDR1 as MNHEY and CDR2 as SVGEGT. The CDR3 runs to 15 residues.